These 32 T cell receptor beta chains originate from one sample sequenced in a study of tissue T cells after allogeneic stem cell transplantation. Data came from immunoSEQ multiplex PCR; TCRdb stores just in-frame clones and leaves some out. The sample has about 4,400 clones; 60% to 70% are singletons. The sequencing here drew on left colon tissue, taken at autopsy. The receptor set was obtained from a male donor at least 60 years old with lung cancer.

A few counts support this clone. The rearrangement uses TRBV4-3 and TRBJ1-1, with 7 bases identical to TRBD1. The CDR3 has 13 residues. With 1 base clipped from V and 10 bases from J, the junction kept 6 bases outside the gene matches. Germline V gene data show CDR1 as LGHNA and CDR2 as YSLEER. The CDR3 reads CASSQGQGRGAFF. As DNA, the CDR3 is TGCGCCAGCAGCCAAGGACAGGGTAGGGGAGCTTTCTTT.

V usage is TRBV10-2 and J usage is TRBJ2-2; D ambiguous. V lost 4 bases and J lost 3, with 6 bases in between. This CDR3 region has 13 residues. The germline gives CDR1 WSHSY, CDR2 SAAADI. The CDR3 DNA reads TGCGCCAGCAGTGGCCAGTACACCGGGGAGCTGTTTTTT. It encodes CASSGQYTGELFF.

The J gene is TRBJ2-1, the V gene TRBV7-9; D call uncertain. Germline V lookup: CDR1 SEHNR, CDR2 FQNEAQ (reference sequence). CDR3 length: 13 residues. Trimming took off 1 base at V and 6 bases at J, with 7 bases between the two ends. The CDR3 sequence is CASSLDSANEQFF. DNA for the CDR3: TGTGCCAGCAGCTTAGACTCGGCCAATGAGCAGTTCTTC.

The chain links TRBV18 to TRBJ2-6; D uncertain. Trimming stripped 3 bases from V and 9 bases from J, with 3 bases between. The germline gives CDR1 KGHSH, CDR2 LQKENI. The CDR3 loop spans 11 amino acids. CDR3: CASSPGNVLTF. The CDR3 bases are TGTGCCAGCTCACCGGGCAACGTCCTGACTTTC.

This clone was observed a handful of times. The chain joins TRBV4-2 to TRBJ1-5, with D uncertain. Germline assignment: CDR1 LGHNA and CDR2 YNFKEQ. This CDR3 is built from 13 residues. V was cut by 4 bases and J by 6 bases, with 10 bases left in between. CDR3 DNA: TGTGCCAGCAGCCGGGGTGACGGTCAGCCCCAGCATTTT. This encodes CASSRGDGQPQHF.

In DNA form, the CDR3 reads TGTGCCAGCAGTTCAACTAGCGGGGGGAGGGAGACCCAGTACTTC. Translated: CASSSTSGGRETQYF. The V gene is TRBV27, the J gene TRBJ2-5; 12 bases match TRBD2. From germline, CDR1 is MNHEY and CDR2 SMNVEV (reference sequence). The CDR3 length is 15 residues. J lost 5 bases, V lost 4 bases, and 5 bases had no gene match.

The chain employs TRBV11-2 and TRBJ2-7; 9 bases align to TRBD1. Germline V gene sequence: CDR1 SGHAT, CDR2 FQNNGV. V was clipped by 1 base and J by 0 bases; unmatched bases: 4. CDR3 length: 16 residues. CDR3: CASSLATGGASYEQYF. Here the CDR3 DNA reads TGTGCCAGCAGCTTAGCAACAGGGGGCGCCTCCTACGAGCAGTACTTC.

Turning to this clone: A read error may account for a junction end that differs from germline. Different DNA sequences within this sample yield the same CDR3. In DNA form, the CDR3 reads TGTGCCAGCAGCTCGAGGACAGGCTATCCCTACGAGCAGTATTTC. Translation gives CASSSRTGYPYEQYF. V gene TRBV7-9 combines with J gene TRBJ2-7; 7 positions agree with TRBD1. Germline CDR1 reads SEHNR; CDR2 reads FQNEAQ (reference sequence). The CDR3 runs 15 residues.

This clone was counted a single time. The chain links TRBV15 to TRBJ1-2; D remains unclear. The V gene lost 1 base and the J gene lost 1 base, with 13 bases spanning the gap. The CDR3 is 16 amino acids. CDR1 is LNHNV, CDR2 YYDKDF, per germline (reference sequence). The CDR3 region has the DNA TGTGCCACCAGCAGAGTTATGGGCTCGCTTAACTATGGCTACACCTTC. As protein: CATSRVMGSLNYGYTF.

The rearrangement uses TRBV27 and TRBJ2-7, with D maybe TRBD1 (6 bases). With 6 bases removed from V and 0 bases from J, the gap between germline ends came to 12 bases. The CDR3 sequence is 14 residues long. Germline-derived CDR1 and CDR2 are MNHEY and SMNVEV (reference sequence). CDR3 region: CASRETGFSYEQYF. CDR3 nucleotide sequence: TGTGCCAGCAGGGAGACAGGCTTCTCCTACGAGCAGTACTTC.

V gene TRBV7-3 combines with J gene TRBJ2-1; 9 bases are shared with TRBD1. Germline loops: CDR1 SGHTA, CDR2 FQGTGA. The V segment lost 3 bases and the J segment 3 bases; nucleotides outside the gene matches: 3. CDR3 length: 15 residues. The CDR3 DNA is TGTGCCAGCAGCTTGCAGACAGGGGGCTACAATGAGCAGTTCTTC. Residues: CASSLQTGGYNEQFF.

The CDR3 DNA follows: TGTGCCAGCAGAGGGACTAGCGGAATGGGGTACGAGCAGTACTTC. This translates into CASRGTSGMGYEQYF. The genes are TRBV6-5 and TRBJ2-7, with 11 bases aligning to TRBD2. This CDR3 contains 15 residues. Germline V gene data show CDR1 as MNHEY and CDR2 as SVGAGI. V dropped 6 bases and J dropped 4; count of bases not matched to a gene: 8.

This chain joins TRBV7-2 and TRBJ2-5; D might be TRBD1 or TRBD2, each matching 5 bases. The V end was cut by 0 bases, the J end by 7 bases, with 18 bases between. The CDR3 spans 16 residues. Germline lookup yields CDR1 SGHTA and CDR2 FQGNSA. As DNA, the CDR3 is TGTGCCAGCAGCTTAGCGCCCGGGACCTCCCTTGGGACCCAGTACTTC. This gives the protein CASSLAPGTSLGTQYF.

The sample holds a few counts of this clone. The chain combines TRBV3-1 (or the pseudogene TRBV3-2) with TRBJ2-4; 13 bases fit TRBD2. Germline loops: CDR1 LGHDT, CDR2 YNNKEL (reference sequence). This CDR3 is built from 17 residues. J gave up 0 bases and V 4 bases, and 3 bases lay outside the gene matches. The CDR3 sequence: CASSPGTSGVAKNIQYF. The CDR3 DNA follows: TGTGCCAGCAGCCCCGGGACTAGCGGGGTAGCCAAAAACATTCAGTACTTC.

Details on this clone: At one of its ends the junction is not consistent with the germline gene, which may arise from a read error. In DNA, the CDR3 is TGTGCCAGCAGCCTAGCGGGAGGTGCCTACAATGAGCAGTTCTTC. It yields the protein CASSLAGGAYNEQFF. This chain connects TRBV7-2 to TRBJ2-1; 11 bases map to TRBD2. Germline V lookup: CDR1 SGHTA, CDR2 FQGNSA. The CDR3 totals 15 residues.

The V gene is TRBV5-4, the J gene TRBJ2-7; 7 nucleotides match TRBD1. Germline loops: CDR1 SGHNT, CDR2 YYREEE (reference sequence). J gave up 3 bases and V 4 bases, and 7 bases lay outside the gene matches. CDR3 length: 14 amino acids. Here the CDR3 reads CASSPMTGSYEQYF. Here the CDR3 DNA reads TGTGCCAGCAGCCCTATGACAGGGAGCTACGAGCAGTACTTC.

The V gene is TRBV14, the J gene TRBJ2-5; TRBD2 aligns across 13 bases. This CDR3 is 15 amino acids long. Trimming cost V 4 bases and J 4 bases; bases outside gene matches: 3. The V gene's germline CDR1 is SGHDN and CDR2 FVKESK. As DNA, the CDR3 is TGTGCCAGCAGCCGGGGACTAGCGGGAAGAGAGACCCAGTACTTC. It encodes CASSRGLAGRETQYF.

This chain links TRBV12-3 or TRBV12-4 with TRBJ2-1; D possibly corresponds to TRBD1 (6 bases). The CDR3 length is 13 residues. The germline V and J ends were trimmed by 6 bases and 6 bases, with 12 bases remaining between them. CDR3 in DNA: TGTGCCAGCAGGACAGGAGAAGGCAATGAGCAGTTCTTC. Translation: CASRTGEGNEQFF.

CDR3 in amino acids: CASRGRDTEAFF. The CDR3 nucleotides are TGTGCCAGTAGAGGCAGGGACACTGAAGCTTTCTTT. This chain joins TRBV19 and TRBJ1-1; the D gene is possibly TRBD1 (5 bases). In germline, CDR1 is LNHDA, CDR2 SQIVND (reference sequence). Trimming removed 6 bases at V and 3 bases at J, with 8 bases between. The CDR3 is 12 amino acids.

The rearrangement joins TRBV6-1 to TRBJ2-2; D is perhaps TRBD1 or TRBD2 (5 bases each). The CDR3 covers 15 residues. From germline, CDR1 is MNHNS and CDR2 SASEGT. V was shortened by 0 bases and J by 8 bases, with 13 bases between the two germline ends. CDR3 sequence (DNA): TGTGCCAGCAGTGAAGCGCTCGAGGGGTGGGGGGAGCTGTTTTTT. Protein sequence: CASSEALEGWGELFF.

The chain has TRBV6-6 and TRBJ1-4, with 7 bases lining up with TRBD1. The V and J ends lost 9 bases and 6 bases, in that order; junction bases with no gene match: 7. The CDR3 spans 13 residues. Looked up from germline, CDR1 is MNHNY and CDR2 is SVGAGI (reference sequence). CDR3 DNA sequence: TGTGCCAGTTCCGGGACAGAGCATGAAAAACTGTTTTTT. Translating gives CASSGTEHEKLFF.

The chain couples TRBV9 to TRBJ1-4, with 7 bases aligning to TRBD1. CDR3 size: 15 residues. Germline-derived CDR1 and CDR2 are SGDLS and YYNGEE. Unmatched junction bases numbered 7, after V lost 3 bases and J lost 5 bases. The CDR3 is CASSASGGRNEKLFF. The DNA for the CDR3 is TGTGCCAGCAGCGCATCAGGGGGAAGGAATGAAAAACTGTTTTTT.

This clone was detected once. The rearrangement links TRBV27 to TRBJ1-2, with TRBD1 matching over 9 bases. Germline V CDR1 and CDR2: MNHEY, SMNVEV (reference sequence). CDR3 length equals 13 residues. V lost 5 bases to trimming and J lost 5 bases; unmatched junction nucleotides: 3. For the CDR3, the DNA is TGTGCCAGCAGTATCGACAGGGGGTATGGCTACACCTTC. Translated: CASSIDRGYGYTF.

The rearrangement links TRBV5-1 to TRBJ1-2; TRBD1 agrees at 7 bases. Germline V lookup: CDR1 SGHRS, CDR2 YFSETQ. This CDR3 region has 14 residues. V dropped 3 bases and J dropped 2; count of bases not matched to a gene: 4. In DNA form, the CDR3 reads TGCGCCAGCAGCTCCAAACAGGGGAACTATGGCTACACCTTC. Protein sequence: CASSSKQGNYGYTF.

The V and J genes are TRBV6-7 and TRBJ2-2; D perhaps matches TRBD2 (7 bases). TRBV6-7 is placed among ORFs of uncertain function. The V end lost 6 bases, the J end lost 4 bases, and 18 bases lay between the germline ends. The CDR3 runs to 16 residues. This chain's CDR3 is CASSSGGTSPTGELFF. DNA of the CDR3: TGTGCCAGCAGCTCGGGGGGCACCTCGCCCACCGGGGAGCTGTTTTTT.

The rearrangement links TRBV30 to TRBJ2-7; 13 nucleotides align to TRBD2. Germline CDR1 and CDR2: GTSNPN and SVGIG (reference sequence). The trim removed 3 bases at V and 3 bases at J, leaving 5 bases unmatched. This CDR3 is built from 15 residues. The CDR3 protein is CAWSQGLAGVYEQYF. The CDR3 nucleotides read TGTGCCTGGAGCCAAGGACTAGCGGGAGTCTACGAGCAGTACTTC. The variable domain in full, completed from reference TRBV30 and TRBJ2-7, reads SQTIHQWPATLVQPVGSPLSLECTVEGTSNPNLYWYRQAAGRGLQLLFYSVGIGQISSEVPQNLSASRPQDRQFILSSKKLLLSDSGFYLCAWSQGLAGVYEQYFGPGTRLTVT.

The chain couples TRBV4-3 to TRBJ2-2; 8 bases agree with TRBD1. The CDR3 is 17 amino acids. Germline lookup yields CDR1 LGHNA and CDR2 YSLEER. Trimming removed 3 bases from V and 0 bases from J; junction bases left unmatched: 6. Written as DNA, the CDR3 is TGCGCCAGCAGCCACCAGACGACAGGGGCGAACACCGGGGAGCTGTTTTTT. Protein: CASSHQTTGANTGELFF.

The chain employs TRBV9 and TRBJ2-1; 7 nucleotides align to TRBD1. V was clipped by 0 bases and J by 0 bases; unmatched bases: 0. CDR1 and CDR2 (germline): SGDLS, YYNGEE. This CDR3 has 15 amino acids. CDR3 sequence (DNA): TGTGCCAGCAGCGTAGGACAGGGCTCCTACAATGAGCAGTTCTTC. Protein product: CASSVGQGSYNEQFF.

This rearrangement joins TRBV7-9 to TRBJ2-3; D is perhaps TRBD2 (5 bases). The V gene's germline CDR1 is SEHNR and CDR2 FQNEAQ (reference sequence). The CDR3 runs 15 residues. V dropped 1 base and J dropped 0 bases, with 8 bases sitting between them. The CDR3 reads CASSLVSGSTDTQYF. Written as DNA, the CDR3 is TGTGCCAGCAGCTTAGTTTCGGGAAGCACAGATACGCAGTATTTT. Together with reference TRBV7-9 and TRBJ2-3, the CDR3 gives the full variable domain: DTGVSQNPRHKITKRGQNVTFRCDPISEHNRLYWYRQTLGQGPEFLTYFQNEAQLEKSRLLSDRFSAERPKGSFSTLEIQRTEQGDSAMYLCASSLVSGSTDTQYFGPGTRLTVL.

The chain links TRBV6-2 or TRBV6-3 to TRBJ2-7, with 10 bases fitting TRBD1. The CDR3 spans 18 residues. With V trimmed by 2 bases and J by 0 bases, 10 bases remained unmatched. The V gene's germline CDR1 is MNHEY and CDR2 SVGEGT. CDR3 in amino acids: CASSYPPGQGVFSYEQYF. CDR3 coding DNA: TGTGCCAGCAGTTACCCCCCTGGACAGGGGGTATTCTCCTACGAGCAGTACTTC.

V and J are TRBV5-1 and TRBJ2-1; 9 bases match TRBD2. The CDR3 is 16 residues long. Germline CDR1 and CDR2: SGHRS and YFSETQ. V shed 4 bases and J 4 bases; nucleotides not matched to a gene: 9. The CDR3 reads CASSDNSGGIYNEQFF. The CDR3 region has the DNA TGCGCCAGCAGCGACAACAGCGGGGGGATTTACAATGAGCAGTTCTTC.

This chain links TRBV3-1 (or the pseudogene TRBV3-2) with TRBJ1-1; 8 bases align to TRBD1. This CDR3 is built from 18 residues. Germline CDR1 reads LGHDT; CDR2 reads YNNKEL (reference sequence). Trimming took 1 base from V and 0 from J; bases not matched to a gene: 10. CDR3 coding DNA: TGTGCCAGCAGCCAAGTGATCGGACAGGGTCGGATGAACACTGAAGCTTTCTTT. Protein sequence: CASSQVIGQGRMNTEAFF.